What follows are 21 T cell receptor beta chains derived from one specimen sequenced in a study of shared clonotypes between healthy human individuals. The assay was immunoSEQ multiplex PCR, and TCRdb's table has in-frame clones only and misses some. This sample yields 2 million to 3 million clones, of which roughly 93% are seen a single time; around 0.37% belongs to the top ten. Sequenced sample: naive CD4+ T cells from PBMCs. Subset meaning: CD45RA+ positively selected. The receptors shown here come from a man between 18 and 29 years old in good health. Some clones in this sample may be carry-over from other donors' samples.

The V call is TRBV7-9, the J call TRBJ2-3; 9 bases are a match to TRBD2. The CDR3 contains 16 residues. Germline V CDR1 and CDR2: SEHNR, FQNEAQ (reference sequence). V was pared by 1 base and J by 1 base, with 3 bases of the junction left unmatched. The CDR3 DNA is TGTGCCAGCAGCTTAGGGAGACTAGCGGGCACAGATACGCAGTATTTT. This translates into CASSLGRLAGTDTQYF.

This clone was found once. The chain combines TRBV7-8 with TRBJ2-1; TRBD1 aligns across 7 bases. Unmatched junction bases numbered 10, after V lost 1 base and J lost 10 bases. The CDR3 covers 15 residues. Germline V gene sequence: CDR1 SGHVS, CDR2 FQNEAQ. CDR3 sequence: CASSLEEGVRGEQFF. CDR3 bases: TGTGCCAGCAGCTTAGAAGAGGGCGTCAGGGGGGAGCAGTTCTTC. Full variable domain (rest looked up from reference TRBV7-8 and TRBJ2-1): GAGVSQSPRYKVAKRGQDVALRCDPISGHVSLFWYQQALGQGPEFLTYFQNEAQLDKSGLPSDRFFAERPEGSVSTLKIQRTQQEDSAVYLCASSLEEGVRGEQFFGPGTRLTVL.

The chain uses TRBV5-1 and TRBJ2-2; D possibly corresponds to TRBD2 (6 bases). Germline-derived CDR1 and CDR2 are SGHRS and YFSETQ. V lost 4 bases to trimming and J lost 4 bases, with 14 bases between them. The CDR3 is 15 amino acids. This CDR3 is CASSPLAESTGELFF. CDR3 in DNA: TGCGCCAGCAGCCCGTTAGCGGAGAGCACCGGGGAGCTGTTTTTT.

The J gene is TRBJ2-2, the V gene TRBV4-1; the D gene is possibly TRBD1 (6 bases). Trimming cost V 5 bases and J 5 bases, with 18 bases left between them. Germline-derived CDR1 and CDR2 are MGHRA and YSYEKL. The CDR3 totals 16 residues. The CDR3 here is CASSARQGTETGELFF. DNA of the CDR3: TGCGCCAGCAGCGCCCGCCAGGGGACGGAGACCGGGGAGCTGTTTTTT.

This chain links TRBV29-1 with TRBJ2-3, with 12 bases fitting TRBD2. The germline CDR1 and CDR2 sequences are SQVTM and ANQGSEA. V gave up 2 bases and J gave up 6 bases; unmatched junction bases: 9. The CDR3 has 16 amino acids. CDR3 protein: CSVEKGLAGGLDTQYF. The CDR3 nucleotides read TGCAGCGTTGAAAAAGGGCTAGCGGGAGGGCTCGATACGCAGTATTTT.

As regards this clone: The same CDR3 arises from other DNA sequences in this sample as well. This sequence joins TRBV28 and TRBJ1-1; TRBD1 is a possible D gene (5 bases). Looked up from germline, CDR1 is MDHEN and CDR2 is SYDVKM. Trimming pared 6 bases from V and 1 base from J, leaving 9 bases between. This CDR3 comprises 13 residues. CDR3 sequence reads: CASRPGSNTEAFF. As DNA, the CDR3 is TGTGCCAGCAGACCAGGGTCGAACACTGAAGCTTTCTTT.

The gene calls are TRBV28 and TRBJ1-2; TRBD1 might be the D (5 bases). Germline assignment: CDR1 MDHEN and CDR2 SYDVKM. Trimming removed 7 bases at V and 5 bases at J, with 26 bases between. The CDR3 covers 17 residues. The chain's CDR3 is CASTRPQGGGAGYGYTF. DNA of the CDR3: TGTGCCAGCACCCGTCCGCAGGGCGGAGGAGCGGGATATGGCTACACCTTC.

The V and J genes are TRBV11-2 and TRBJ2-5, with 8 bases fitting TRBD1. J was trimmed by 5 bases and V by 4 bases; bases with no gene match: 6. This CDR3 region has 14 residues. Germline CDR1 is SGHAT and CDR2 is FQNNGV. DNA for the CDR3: TGTGCCAGCAGCTCGATGACAGGGGAGGAGACCCAGTACTTC. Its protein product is CASSSMTGEETQYF.

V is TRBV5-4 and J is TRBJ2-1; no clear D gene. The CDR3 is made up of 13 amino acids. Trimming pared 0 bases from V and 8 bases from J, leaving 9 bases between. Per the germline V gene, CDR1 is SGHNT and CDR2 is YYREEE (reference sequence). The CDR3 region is CASSLVAGDEQFF. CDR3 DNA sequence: TGTGCCAGCAGCTTGGTGGCCGGCGATGAGCAGTTCTTC.

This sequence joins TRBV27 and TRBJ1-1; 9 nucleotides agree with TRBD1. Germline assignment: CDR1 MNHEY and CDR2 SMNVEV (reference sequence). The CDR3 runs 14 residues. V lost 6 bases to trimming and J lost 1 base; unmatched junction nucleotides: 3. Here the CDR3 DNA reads TGTGCCAGCAGGACGGACAGGGGGAACACTGAAGCTTTCTTT. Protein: CASRTDRGNTEAFF.

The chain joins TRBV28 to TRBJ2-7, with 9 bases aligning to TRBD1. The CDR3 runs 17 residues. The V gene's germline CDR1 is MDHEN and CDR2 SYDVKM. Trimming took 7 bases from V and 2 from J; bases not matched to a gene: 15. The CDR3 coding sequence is TGTGCCAGCACCCCCAGGTCTCCGGGACAGGGAGCCTACGAGCAGTACTTC. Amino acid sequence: CASTPRSPGQGAYEQYF.

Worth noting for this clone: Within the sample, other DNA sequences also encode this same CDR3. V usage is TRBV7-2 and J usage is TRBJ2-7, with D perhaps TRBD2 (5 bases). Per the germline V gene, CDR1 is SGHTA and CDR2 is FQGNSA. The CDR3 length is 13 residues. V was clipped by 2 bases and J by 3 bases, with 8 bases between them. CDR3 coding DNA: TGTGCCAGCAGCTTAATCGCGGGCTACGAGCAGTACTTC. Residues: CASSLIAGYEQYF.

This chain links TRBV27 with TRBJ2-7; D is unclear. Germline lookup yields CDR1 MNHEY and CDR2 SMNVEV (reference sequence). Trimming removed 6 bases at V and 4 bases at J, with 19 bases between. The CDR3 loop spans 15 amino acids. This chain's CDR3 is CASSRPGGGQYEQYF. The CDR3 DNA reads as TGTGCCAGCAGCCGCCCTGGCGGTGGCCAATACGAGCAGTACTTC.

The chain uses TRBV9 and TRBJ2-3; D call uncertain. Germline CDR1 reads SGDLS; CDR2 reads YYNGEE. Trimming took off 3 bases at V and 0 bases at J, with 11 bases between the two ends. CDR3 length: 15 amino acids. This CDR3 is CASSATAESTDTQYF. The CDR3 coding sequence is TGTGCCAGCAGCGCCACCGCGGAAAGCACAGATACGCAGTATTTT.

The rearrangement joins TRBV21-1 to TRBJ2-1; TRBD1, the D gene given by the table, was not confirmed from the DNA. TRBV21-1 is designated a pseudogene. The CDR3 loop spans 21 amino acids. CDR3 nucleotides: TGTGCCAGCAGCAAAATAGAAGTCGGGTGTATGCGCCCGGGACAGGGGAAAAGCCAGTTCTTC. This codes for CASSKIEVGCMRPGQGKSQFF.

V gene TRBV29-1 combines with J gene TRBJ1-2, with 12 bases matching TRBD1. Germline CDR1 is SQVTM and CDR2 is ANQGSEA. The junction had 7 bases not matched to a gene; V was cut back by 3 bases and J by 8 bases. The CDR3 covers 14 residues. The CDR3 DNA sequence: TGCAGCGTTGATTACTCCGGGACAGGGGGCGGCTACACCTTC. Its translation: CSVDYSGTGGGYTF.

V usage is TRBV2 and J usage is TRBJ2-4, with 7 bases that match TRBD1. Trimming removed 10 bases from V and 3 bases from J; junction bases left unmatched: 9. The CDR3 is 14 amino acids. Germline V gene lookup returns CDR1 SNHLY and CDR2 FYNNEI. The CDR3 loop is CATQYRDSKNIQYF. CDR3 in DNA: TGTGCCACCCAGTACCGGGACAGCAAAAACATTCAGTACTTC.

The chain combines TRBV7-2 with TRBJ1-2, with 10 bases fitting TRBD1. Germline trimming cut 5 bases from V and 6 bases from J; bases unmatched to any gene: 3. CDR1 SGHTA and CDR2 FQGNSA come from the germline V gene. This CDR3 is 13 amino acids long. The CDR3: CASSAGQGNGYTF. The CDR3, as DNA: TGTGCCAGCAGCGCGGGACAGGGGAATGGCTACACCTTC.

The CDR3 protein is CSAGEGYTF. CDR3 DNA: TGCAGTGCGGGGGAGGGCTACACCTTC. V gene TRBV20-1 combines with J gene TRBJ1-2, with D perhaps matching TRBD1 (5 bases). Germline V CDR1 and CDR2: DFQATT, SNEGSKA (reference sequence). The ends were cut back, 6 bases at V and 8 bases at J, with 7 bases in the middle. The CDR3 length is 9 residues.

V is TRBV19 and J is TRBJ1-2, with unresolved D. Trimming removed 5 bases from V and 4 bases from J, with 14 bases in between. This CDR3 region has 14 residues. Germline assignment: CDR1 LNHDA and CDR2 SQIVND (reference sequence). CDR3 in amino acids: CASSVGTRGYGYTF. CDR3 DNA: TGTGCCAGTAGTGTGGGCACCAGAGGCTATGGCTACACCTTC.

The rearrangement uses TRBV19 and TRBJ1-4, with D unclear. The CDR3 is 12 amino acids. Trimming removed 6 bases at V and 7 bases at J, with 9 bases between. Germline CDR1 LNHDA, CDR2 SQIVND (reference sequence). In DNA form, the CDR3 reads TGTGCCAGTAGGGCGGTTGGTGAAAAACTGTTTTTT. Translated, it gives CASRAVGEKLFF.